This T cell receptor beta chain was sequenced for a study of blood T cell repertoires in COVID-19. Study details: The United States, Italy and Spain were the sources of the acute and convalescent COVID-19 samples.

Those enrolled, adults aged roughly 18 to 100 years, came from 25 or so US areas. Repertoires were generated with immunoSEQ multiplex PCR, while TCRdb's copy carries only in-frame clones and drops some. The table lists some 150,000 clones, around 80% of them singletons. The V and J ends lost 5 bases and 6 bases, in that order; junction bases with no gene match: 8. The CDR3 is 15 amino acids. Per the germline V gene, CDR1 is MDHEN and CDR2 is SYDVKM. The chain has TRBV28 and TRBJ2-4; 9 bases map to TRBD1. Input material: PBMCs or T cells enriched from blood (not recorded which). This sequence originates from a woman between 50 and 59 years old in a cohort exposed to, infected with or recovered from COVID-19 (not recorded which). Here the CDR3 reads CASSPRTGVRNIQYF. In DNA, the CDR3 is TGTGCCAGCAGTCCAAGGACAGGGGTAAGAAACATTCAGTACTTC.